Each of the 3 T cell receptor beta chains below was sequenced from the same sample in a study of spatial heterogeneity in lung cancer. Time point here: blood at routine non-recurrence follow-up after resection. Using its own MiXCR run on the 5' RACE reads, TCRdb lists one record per CDR3 protein. The sample lists approximately 17,000 distinct CDR3 sequences; 15% to 20% were seen once. Sequences were derived from PBMCs, sampled at follow-up. The receptor set was obtained from a male donor with early-stage non-small cell lung cancer.

The chain is built from TRBV2 and TRBJ1-2; TRBD1 is a possible D gene (6 bases). Trimming took 6 bases from V and 8 from J, leaving 19 bases between them. CDR1 is SNHLY and CDR2 is FYNNEI in the germline V gene. The CDR3 loop spans 14 amino acids. CDR3 DNA: TGTGCCAGCAGCATACGCCGGGACACGGACGGCTACACCTTC. Translated, it gives CASSIRRDTDGYTF.

V is TRBV29-1 and J is TRBJ1-1, with a weak D call TRBD1 (5 bases). Germline lookup yields CDR1 SQVTM and CDR2 ANQGSEA. This CDR3 is 13 amino acids long. V was shortened by 6 bases and J by 1 base, with 12 bases between the two germline ends. The CDR3 DNA reads as TGCAGCGTCCGACCCGACAGGAACACTGAAGCTTTCTTT. Translated: CSVRPDRNTEAFF. The full variable domain, with the rest looked up from reference TRBV29-1 and TRBJ1-1, is SAVISQKPSRDICQRGTSLTIQCQVDSQVTMMFWYRQQPGQSLTLIATANQGSEATYESGFVIDKFPISRPNLTFSTLTVSNMSPEDSSIYLCSVRPDRNTEAFFGQGTRLTVV.

J is TRBJ1-6 and V is TRBV4-1, with D hard to call. The CDR3 loop spans 16 amino acids. Germline lookup yields CDR1 MGHRA and CDR2 YSYEKL. V gave up 4 bases and J gave up 3 bases, with 13 bases separating them. CDR3 protein: CASSPLVVSYNSPLHF. The CDR3 bases are TGCGCCAGCAGCCCGTTGGTCGTCAGCTATAATTCACCCCTCCACTTT.